A single sample is the source of the 17 T cell receptor beta chains below, sequenced in a study of T cells after yellow fever vaccination. TCRdb redid the calling of the 5' RACE reads with MiXCR, one entry per CDR3 protein. The profile shows 450,000 to 650,000 distinct CDR3 sequences, 21% of them singletons. Sample: PBMCs, taken about 20 days after the first yellow fever vaccination. Every receptor here comes from a man between 18 and 29 years old who received the YFV17D yellow fever vaccine.

A few counts support this clonotype. The gene calls are TRBV6-2 or TRBV6-3 and TRBJ2-1; D might be TRBD2 (7 bases). Germline-derived CDR1 and CDR2 are MNHEY and SVGEGT. V was cut by 6 bases and J by 2 bases, with 20 bases left in between. This CDR3 has 17 amino acids. CDR3 protein: CASRGGPSGEPYNEQFF. The DNA of the CDR3 is TGTGCCAGCAGGGGGGGGCCCAGCGGGGAACCCTACAATGAGCAGTTCTTC.

V gene TRBV14 combines with J gene TRBJ2-7; the match to TRBD2 covers 9 bases. Germline CDR1 reads SGHDN; CDR2 reads FVKESK. This CDR3 is built from 13 residues. V trimming: 5 bases; J trimming: 3 bases; junction bases outside the gene matches: 2. CDR3 amino acids: CASSVSGGYEQYV. As DNA, the CDR3 is TGTGCCAGCAGCGTTAGCGGGGGCTACGAGCAGTACGTC.

This clonotype has just a few counts. This chain connects TRBV2 to TRBJ1-4; a possible D gene is TRBD1 (5 bases). The CDR3 runs 13 residues. CDR1 SNHLY and CDR2 FYNNEI come from the germline V gene. The germline V and J ends were trimmed by 2 bases and 8 bases, with 9 bases remaining between them. CDR3 nucleotide sequence: TGTGCCAGCAGTGAACCCAGGGTAGAAAAACTGTTTTTT. It translates to CASSEPRVEKLFF.

This clonotype came up a few times. This chain links TRBV12-3 or TRBV12-4 with TRBJ2-3; 7 positions agree with TRBD2. This CDR3 has 15 residues. The J segment lost 2 bases and the V segment lost 3 bases, leaving 5 bases of the junction unmatched. CDR3 sequence: CASSLGEGSTDTQYF. The CDR3 bases are TGTGCCAGCAGTTTGGGGGAGGGGTCCACAGATACGCAGTATTTT.

CDR3 protein: CATSAGTGSPSTDTQYF. The DNA for the CDR3 is TGTGCCACCAGCGCTGGGACAGGATCACCTAGCACAGATACGCAGTATTTT. The chain has TRBV24-1 and TRBJ2-3, with 8 bases that match TRBD1. The CDR3 runs to 17 residues. Germline trimming cut 7 bases from V and 0 bases from J; bases unmatched to any gene: 11. The germline gives CDR1 KGHDR, CDR2 SFDVKD.

This sequence joins TRBV5-1 and TRBJ1-2, with 10 bases aligning to TRBD1. The CDR3 runs to 19 residues. Unmatched junction bases numbered 16, after V lost 4 bases and J lost 1 base. Germline CDR1 SGHRS, CDR2 YFSETQ. CDR3 sequence: CASSLRPGQGNGYNYGYTF. The CDR3 coding sequence is TGCGCCAGCAGCCTGAGACCGGGACAGGGGAACGGTTATAACTATGGCTACACCTTC.

V and J are TRBV20-1 and TRBJ2-7, with D perhaps TRBD1 (5 bases). Germline assignment: CDR1 DFQATT and CDR2 SNEGSKA (reference sequence). This CDR3 is 13 amino acids long. V shed 1 base and J shed 5 bases, with 12 bases lying between them. In DNA, the CDR3 is TGCAGTGCTAGAGTGGCAGGGTCCGACGAGCAGTACTTC. This gives the protein CSARVAGSDEQYF.

The V call is TRBV5-1, the J call TRBJ2-3; D tentatively fits TRBD1 or TRBD2 (5 bases each). CDR1 is SGHRS and CDR2 is YFSETQ in the germline V gene. Trimming left V 4 bases short and J 2 bases short, with 17 bases between. CDR3 length equals 16 residues. The CDR3 loop reads CASSRRPGTATDTQYF. In nucleotides, the CDR3 is TGCGCCAGCAGCAGACGACCCGGGACGGCCACAGATACGCAGTATTTT.

The rearrangement links TRBV9 to TRBJ1-1; D unclear. CDR1 and CDR2 (germline): SGDLS, YYNGEE. The germline V and J ends were trimmed by 3 bases and 4 bases, with 13 bases remaining between them. The CDR3 runs to 14 residues. This CDR3 is CASSGGMGGTEAFF. The CDR3 DNA is TGTGCCAGCAGCGGGGGAATGGGCGGCACTGAAGCTTTCTTT.

This clonotype was recorded a few times. The genes are TRBV29-1 and TRBJ1-2; weak D call: TRBD1 (5 bases). Trimming shortened V by 3 bases and J by 4 bases, and 15 bases separated the two germline ends. This CDR3 is 14 amino acids long. The germline V gene has CDR1 SQVTM and CDR2 ANQGSEA. The CDR3 region has the DNA TGCAGCGTTGAGAAGGCTCCAGGGATCTATGGCTACACCTTC. Protein product: CSVEKAPGIYGYTF.

In its sample, this clonotype was seen a few times. V gene TRBV7-9 combines with J gene TRBJ2-5, with a weak D call TRBD2 (6 bases). Germline-derived CDR1 and CDR2 are SEHNR and FQNEAQ (reference sequence). The V gene lost 3 bases and the J gene lost 1 base, with 18 bases spanning the gap. CDR3 length: 17 amino acids. The CDR3 loop reads CASSFPRGGAIQETQYF. CDR3 sequence (DNA): TGTGCCAGCAGCTTCCCCCGAGGCGGGGCGATCCAAGAGACCCAGTACTTC.

A remark on this clonotype: A read error may produce the germline difference seen at one junction end. The CDR3, as DNA: TGTGCCTGCAGCCCCCTGGACAGGGGTAGAGAGACCCAGTACTTC. Amino acids: CACSPLDRGRETQYF. The V and J genes are TRBV3-1 and TRBJ2-5; 9 bases agree with TRBD1. The CDR3 has 15 residues. Germline V gene sequence: CDR1 LGHDT, CDR2 YNNKEL (reference sequence).

The genes are TRBV20-1 and TRBJ2-1, with 13 nucleotides matching TRBD2. After removal of 3 bases from V and 1 base from J, the junction contained 3 bases not matched to a gene. In germline, CDR1 is DFQATT, CDR2 SNEGSKA (reference sequence). This CDR3 has 16 amino acids. The CDR3 here is CSASGTSGDSYNEQFF. DNA of the CDR3: TGCAGTGCTAGCGGGACTAGCGGGGATTCCTACAATGAGCAGTTCTTC.

This clonotype was seen a handful of times. The chain combines TRBV20-1 with TRBJ2-3; D unclear. Per the germline V gene, CDR1 is DFQATT and CDR2 is SNEGSKA (reference sequence). The V end lost 6 bases, the J end lost 8 bases, and 15 bases lay between the germline ends. The CDR3 consists of 12 residues. CDR3 sequence: CSASLPPGTQYF. CDR3 sequence (DNA): TGCAGTGCCAGTCTCCCACCCGGTACGCAGTATTTT.

The count of this clonotype is one. V gene TRBV6-5 combines with J gene TRBJ1-2; no clear D gene. CDR3 length: 14 amino acids. V was cut by 4 bases and J by 1 base, with 10 bases left in between. The germline gives CDR1 MNHEY, CDR2 SVGAGI. CDR3 region: CASSSRGFNYGYTF. The CDR3 nucleotides read TGTGCCAGCAGTTCCCGCGGGTTTAACTATGGCTACACCTTC.

This clonotype came up a few times. The chain's CDR3 is CASSSGQSPHF. CDR3 sequence (DNA): TGTGCCAGCAGTTCAGGACAGTCTCCGCATTTT. The V call is TRBV28, the J call TRBJ1-5; D perhaps matches TRBD1 (6 bases). V lost 4 bases and J lost 15, with 13 bases in between. Germline assignment: CDR1 MDHEN and CDR2 SYDVKM. The CDR3 sequence is 11 residues long.

This chain links TRBV7-9 with TRBJ1-5; 8 bases align to TRBD1. The CDR3 consists of 13 residues. Germline V gives CDR1 SEHNR, CDR2 FQNEAQ (reference sequence). After removal of 5 bases from V and 6 bases from J, the junction contained 3 bases not matched to a gene. The CDR3 region has the DNA TGTGCCAGCAGCCAGGGGGCGAGTCAGCCCCAGCATTTT. Its translation is CASSQGASQPQHF.